Listed below are T cell receptor beta chains from one sample, sequenced in a study of blood T cell repertoires in COVID-19. Sequencing was performed with immunoSEQ multiplex PCR; in TCRdb, only in-frame clones are kept and a portion is missing. The table records 100,000 or so clones, 70% to 90% of them present only once. The sequenced sample was peripheral blood. The receptors shown here come from a woman between 25 and 40 years old with acute or convalescent COVID-19. CDR3s include the opening cysteine and the closing phenylalanine or tryptophan. A D gene is named only where the DNA matches it firmly. Rows may omit the clone size; those that give it use once, few, many or a size class.

>TRBV4-1|TRBD1|TRBJ1-2|-
TGCGCCAGCAGTTGGACAGGGGCCAACTATGGCTACACCTTC
CASSWTGANYGYTF
>TRBV5-1|-|TRBJ2-1|once
TGCGCCAGCAGCGATCCAGGAGGTGAGCAGTTCTTC
CASSDPGGEQFF
>TRBV28|-|TRBJ1-5|few
TGTGCCAGCAGTTTCCACGGGTCGGGTCAGCCCCAGCATTTT
CASSFHGSGQPQHF
>TRBV19|TRBD1|TRBJ2-3|-
TGTGCCAGTACAGGGACAGGGCTCACAGATACGCAGTATTTT
CASTGTGLTDTQYF
>TRBV11-2|TRBD1|TRBJ1-2|-
TGTGCCAGCAGCCCCCGGACAGGGAACTATGGCTACACCTTC
CASSPRTGNYGYTF
>TRBV9|-|TRBJ1-2|-
TGTGCCAGCAGCGTACCCAGGGATTCTACTAACTATGGCTACACCTTC
CASSVPRDSTNYGYTF
>TRBV11-2|-|TRBJ1-4|-
TGTGCCAGCAGTCCCTTAACAGCTGTAAACGAAAAACTGTTTTTT
CASSPLTAVNEKLFF
>TRBV15|-|TRBJ1-2|-
TGTGCCACCAGCACTCAGGGCGATGAGGGCTACACCTTC
CATSTQGDEGYTF
>TRBV4-1|TRBD1|TRBJ1-1|-
TGCGCCAGCAGCCAAACAGGGGCGAGGAACACTGAAGCTTTCTTT
CASSQTGARNTEAFF
>TRBV11-3|TRBD2|TRBJ2-4|-
TGTGCCAGCAGCCCCTCGCCGGGGGGCATTCAGTACTTC
CASSPSPGGIQYF
>TRBV15|-|TRBJ2-7|-
TGTGCCACCAGCAGCTATTACGAGCAGTACTTC
CATSSYYEQYF
>TRBV24-1|-|TRBJ2-7|-
TGTGCCACCAGTGATGCGGGGTTGAAGTACGAGCAGTACTTC
CATSDAGLKYEQYF
>TRBV28|-|TRBJ1-1|-
TGTGCCAGCAGCGTGACAGCCCTGAACACTGAAGCTTTCTTT
CASSVTALNTEAFF
>TRBV11-3|-|TRBJ2-2|-
TGTGCCAGCAGCTCATCAGGGGGGCGCGGGGAGCTGTTTTTT
CASSSSGGRGELFF
>TRBV10-3|-|TRBJ2-7|-
TGTGCCATCAACAACAGGGGAGGCATCTCCGAGCAGTACTTC
CAINNRGGISEQYF
>TRBV12-5|-|TRBJ2-1|-
TGTGCTAGTGGTTCTTTCTATGAGCAGTTCTTC
CASGSFYEQFF
>TRBV30|-|TRBJ1-1|few
TGTGCCCTCACCGGGACATTAATGAACACTGAAGCTTTCTTT
CALTGTLMNTEAFF
>TRBV5-4|-|TRBJ1-1|-
TGTGCCAGCAGCTTGGATCCGACAAGTCCCACTGAAGCTTTCTTT
CASSLDPTSPTEAFF
>TRBV27|TRBD1|TRBJ1-2|few
TGTGCCAGCAGTTCGACAGGGAGGTCCGATTTCTATGGCTACACCTTC
CASSSTGRSDFYGYTF
>TRBV11-3|-|TRBJ1-5|few
TGTGCCAGCAGCTTAAGTGGAGTTAATCAGCCCCAGCATTTT
CASSLSGVNQPQHF
>TRBV5-4|-|TRBJ2-7|-
TGTGCCAGCAGCTTCCCAGGGGGGCCCGAGCAGTACTTC
CASSFPGGPEQYF
>TRBV6-1|-|TRBJ1-2|-
TGTGCCAGCAGTGAAGGGCTCTATGGCTACACCTTC
CASSEGLYGYTF
>TRBV7-8|-|TRBJ1-2|-
TGTGCCAGCAGCCGGGGGGCCGCGGACTATGGCTACACCTTC
CASSRGAADYGYTF
>TRBV27|-|TRBJ2-1|-
TGTGCCAGCAGCTCCGGGAACGAGCAGTTCTTC
CASSSGNEQFF
>TRBV5-1|TRBD2|TRBJ2-1|-
TGCGCCAGCAGCTCCAGATCTGCGGGAGGGAATGAGCAGTTCTTC
CASSSRSAGGNEQFF
>TRBV25-1|TRBD1|TRBJ1-2|once
TGTGCCAGCAGTCCTACACAGGGGACAGGGGGCGACTATGGCTACACCTTC
CASSPTQGTGGDYGYTF
>TRBV28|-|TRBJ2-7|-
TGTGCCAGCAGATTAGTGCAGGGATGGTCCTACGAGCAGTACTTC
CASRLVQGWSYEQYF
>TRBV15|-|TRBJ2-7|-
TGTGCCACCAGCGTCAGCCTTGACAGTTACGAGCAGTACTTC
CATSVSLDSYEQYF
>TRBV6-5|TRBD1|TRBJ1-2|once
TGTGCCAGCAGATTCCTCGACAGGGGTGATGGCTACACCTTC
CASRFLDRGDGYTF
>TRBV2|TRBD2|TRBJ2-7|few
TGTGCCAGCAGTCTCGGGGGGGGGATCTCCTACGAGCAGTACTTC
CASSLGGGISYEQYF
>TRBV23-1|-|TRBJ2-7|-
TGCGCCAGCAGTCCAATGGAGGGATGGGCATACACTGGCTACGAGCAGTACTTC
CASSPMEGWAYTGYEQYF
>TRBV29-1|-|TRBJ2-7|few
TGCAGCGTGGGGGGAGGTGGTTCCTACGAGCAGTACTTC
CSVGGGGSYEQYF
>TRBV2|TRBD1|TRBJ2-3|-
TGTGCCAGCAAGGGGGACAGCCTAAGCACAGATACGCAGTATTTT
CASKGDSLSTDTQYF
>TRBV2|-|TRBJ1-2|-
TGTGCCAGCAGTGGCACAAGCTACACCTTC
CASSGTSYTF
>TRBV18|-|TRBJ1-1|-
TGTGCCAGCTCACCACCGCCAGGGGTTGAAGCTTTCTTT
CASSPPPGVEAFF
>TRBV29-1|-|TRBJ2-3|-
TGCAGCGGCTACCGGGGAGATACGCAGTATTTT
CSGYRGDTQYF